The 28 T cell receptor beta chains in this list originate from one sample, sequenced in a study of T-cell reconstitution after alpha-beta-depleted transplantation in children. For TCRbeta, the library was prepared with unique molecular identifiers. TCRdb analysed the PCR reads with MiXCR anew, one entry per CDR3 protein. The sample has 300,000 to 400,000 distinct CDR3 sequences, about 17% seen once. The sample in question was PBMCs, mostly from graft donor cells, obtained 360 days after TCRalphabeta/CD19-depleted stem cell transplant. Receptor source: a male patient aged 2 to 10 who had a stem cell transplant for acute lymphoblastic leukemia, so the T cells may come from the graft donor.

This rearrangement joins TRBV27 to TRBJ2-7; D not certain. Deletions cut 3 bases from V and 2 bases from J, with 23 bases between. This CDR3 has 18 amino acids. Germline V gene sequence: CDR1 MNHEY, CDR2 SMNVEV (reference sequence). CDR3 sequence: CASSFLVASGVSAYEQYF. In nucleotides, the CDR3 is TGTGCCAGCAGTTTTTTAGTAGCTTCCGGAGTGAGTGCCTACGAGCAGTACTTC.

This clonotype was seen only a few times. The chain has TRBV12-3 or TRBV12-4 and TRBJ2-3; D could derive from TRBD1 or TRBD2 (5 bases each). The ends were cut back, 6 bases at V and 6 bases at J, with 19 bases in the middle. The CDR3 contains 15 residues. CDR3 amino acids: CASSPGAGRGDTQYF. CDR3 in DNA: TGTGCCAGCAGCCCTGGGGCAGGCCGAGGGGATACGCAGTATTTT.

This chain connects TRBV11-2 to TRBJ1-1; tentative D call: TRBD1 (5 bases). The germline CDR1 and CDR2 sequences are SGHAT and FQNNGV. CDR3 length: 18 amino acids. V lost 0 bases to trimming and J lost 4 bases, with 21 bases between them. DNA for the CDR3: TGTGCCAGCAGCTTAGAAATTTGGGGGGTCCCTTCGGGCACTGAAGCTTTCTTT. Its protein is CASSLEIWGVPSGTEAFF.

This sequence joins TRBV12-3 or TRBV12-4 and TRBJ2-7, with 8 bases lining up with TRBD1. This CDR3 has 12 residues. V gave up 5 bases and J gave up 6 bases; unmatched junction bases: 3. CDR3 region: CASSPTGAEQYF. As DNA, the CDR3 is TGTGCCAGCAGTCCGACAGGGGCCGAGCAGTACTTC.

This clonotype was seen a handful of times. J is TRBJ2-1 and V is TRBV20-1, with TRBD1 matching 12 bases. CDR1 DFQATT and CDR2 SNEGSKA come from the germline V gene (reference sequence). J was trimmed by 8 bases and V by 5 bases; bases with no gene match: 7. This CDR3 region has 14 residues. The CDR3 nucleotides are TGCAGTGCTGAAACCGGGACAGGGGGCGATGAGCAGTTCTTC. It yields the protein CSAETGTGGDEQFF.

This clonotype was seen repeatedly, ten times or more. This sequence joins TRBV30 and TRBJ2-6; D is unresolved. The V end lost 0 bases, the J end lost 1 base, and 1 base lay between the germline ends. This CDR3 has 13 amino acids. CDR1 and CDR2 (germline): GTSNPN, SVGIG (reference sequence). The CDR3 here is CAWSVSGANVLTF. CDR3 nucleotides: TGTGCCTGGAGTGTATCTGGGGCCAACGTCCTGACTTTC.

This clonotype occurred many times. The V call is TRBV12-3 or TRBV12-4, the J call TRBJ2-3; D not resolved. CDR3 length equals 15 residues. Between the trimmed V and J ends, which lost 6 bases and 1 base, there was a span of 14 bases. In DNA, the CDR3 is TGTGCCAGCAGCGCCTCTTCGACCCGCACAGATACGCAGTATTTT. Amino acid sequence: CASSASSTRTDTQYF.

The V gene is TRBV6-2 or TRBV6-3, the J gene TRBJ2-1; the match to TRBD2 covers 7 bases. CDR1 MNHEY and CDR2 SVGEGT come from the germline V gene. Trimming took 0 bases from V and 9 from J; bases not matched to a gene: 29. The CDR3 contains 22 residues. The CDR3 DNA is TGTGCCAGCAGTTACTCGAGTATTATAGGCTCGCGGGAGTGGGGGGTACAAGCTGAGCAGTTCTTC. It yields the protein CASSYSSIIGSREWGVQAEQFF.

This clonotype was detected many times. The rearrangement uses TRBV12-3 or TRBV12-4 and TRBJ2-7, with D hard to call. V was cut by 4 bases and J by 9 bases, with 13 bases left in between. This CDR3 spans 12 amino acids. The CDR3 loop reads CASSYWDAGQYF. In DNA, the CDR3 is TGTGCCAGCAGTTACTGGGATGCAGGGCAGTACTTC.

V usage is TRBV18 and J usage is TRBJ2-7, with D hard to call. The CDR3 runs to 12 residues. Germline values: CDR1 KGHSH, CDR2 LQKENI. V lost 4 bases and J lost 5, with 9 bases in between. The DNA of the CDR3 is TGTGCCAGCTCACAGGGTCTCAACGAGCAGTACTTC. This encodes CASSQGLNEQYF.

This clonotype occurred a few times. The chain joins TRBV11-2 to TRBJ2-7; D possibly corresponds to TRBD1 (5 bases). The CDR3 length is 13 residues. V was trimmed by 1 base and J by 5 bases, leaving 9 bases between them. The germline V gene has CDR1 SGHAT and CDR2 FQNNGV. This CDR3 reads CASSLAARDEQYF. In DNA form, the CDR3 reads TGTGCCAGCAGCTTAGCCGCCAGGGACGAGCAGTACTTC.

The chain carries TRBV7-2 and TRBJ2-7, with 7 nucleotides matching TRBD2. The ends lost 5 bases at V and 3 bases at J; junction bases unmatched: 7. Per germline, CDR1 SGHTA and CDR2 FQGNSA. The CDR3 has 14 amino acids. CDR3 sequence (DNA): TGTGCCAGCAGCGTGAGCGGGACCTACTACGAGCAGTACTTC. Protein: CASSVSGTYYEQYF.

The rearrangement links TRBV29-1 to TRBJ2-5, with D hard to call. CDR1 SQVTM and CDR2 ANQGSEA come from the germline V gene. CDR3 length: 11 amino acids. The V end lost 0 bases, the J end lost 5 bases, and 4 bases lay between the germline ends. The CDR3 loop is CSVEEPETQYF. The CDR3 region has the DNA TGCAGCGTTGAAGAGCCGGAGACCCAGTACTTC.

The sample holds a few counts of this clonotype. V usage is TRBV28 and J usage is TRBJ2-4, with 9 bases identical to TRBD2. The CDR3 runs 16 residues. J was trimmed by 4 bases and V by 3 bases; bases with no gene match: 7. Germline-derived CDR1 and CDR2 are MDHEN and SYDVKM. CDR3 DNA: TGTGCCAGCAGTTTGCGGCTAGCGGGAAAGAAAAACATTCAGTACTTC. Its translation: CASSLRLAGKKNIQYF.

This clonotype was seen at least ten times. This sequence joins TRBV6-5 and TRBJ2-1, with 8 bases aligning to TRBD2. This CDR3 is 15 amino acids long. CDR1 and CDR2 (germline): MNHEY, SVGAGI. V shed 9 bases and J 5 bases; nucleotides not matched to a gene: 12. The CDR3 DNA sequence: TGTGCCAGTTCCAGGCCGGGGGGGGCTAACAATGAGCAGTTCTTC. Protein sequence: CASSRPGGANNEQFF.

This chain links TRBV4-1 with TRBJ1-5; D ambiguous. Trimming cost V 0 bases and J 0 bases, with 12 bases left between them. The germline CDR1 and CDR2 sequences are MGHRA and YSYEKL. This CDR3 is built from 17 residues. The CDR3 region is CASSQDGRGYSNQPQHF. The CDR3 DNA is TGCGCCAGCAGCCAAGACGGGAGAGGGTATAGCAATCAGCCCCAGCATTTT.

The rearrangement links TRBV2 to TRBJ2-3; 10 nucleotides agree with TRBD1. Germline V lookup: CDR1 SNHLY, CDR2 FYNNEI. The CDR3 consists of 18 residues. V lost 4 bases and J lost 4; bases outside the gene matches: 14. The CDR3 reads CASSGGLGRDRGADTQYF. The CDR3 bases are TGTGCCAGCAGTGGGGGCTTAGGGCGGGACAGGGGAGCAGATACGCAGTATTTT.

The chain has TRBV7-8 and TRBJ2-7; possible D gene TRBD2, 6 bases. Germline CDR1 reads SGHVS; CDR2 reads FQNEAQ. Trimming took off 5 bases at V and 4 bases at J, with 21 bases between the two ends. This CDR3 spans 16 amino acids. CDR3 amino acids: CASSPLRRVEGYEQYF. In DNA form, the CDR3 reads TGTGCCAGCAGCCCGCTCAGGAGAGTGGAGGGATACGAGCAGTACTTC.

This clonotype came up many times. V gene TRBV12-3 or TRBV12-4 combines with J gene TRBJ2-7; 13 bases align to TRBD2. This CDR3 region has 15 residues. V dropped 6 bases and J dropped 1; count of bases not matched to a gene: 3. The CDR3: CASSLGLAGSYEQYF. The CDR3 DNA follows: TGTGCCAGCAGCCTGGGACTAGCGGGATCCTACGAGCAGTACTTC.

CDR3 in amino acids: CASSSPGANVLTF. The DNA of the CDR3 is TGTGCCAGCAGCTCCCCTGGGGCCAACGTCCTGACTTTC. The chain is built from TRBV7-2 and TRBJ2-6; unclear D gene. The CDR3 covers 13 residues. Trimming removed 4 bases from V and 2 bases from J, with 3 bases in between. The germline gives CDR1 SGHTA, CDR2 FQGNSA. Looking up the rest from reference TRBV7-2 and TRBJ2-6 gives the full variable domain: GAGVSQSPSNKVTEKGKDVELRCDPISGHTALYWYRQSLGQGLEFLIYFQGNSAPDKSGLPSDRFSAERTGGSVSTLTIQRTQQEDSAVYLCASSSPGANVLTFGAGSRLTVL.

This clonotype has just a few counts. The V call is TRBV12-3 or TRBV12-4, the J call TRBJ1-5; D unresolved. V lost 6 bases to trimming and J lost 9 bases, with 9 bases between them. The CDR3 is 11 residues long. The CDR3 region is CASSGRGPQHF. The CDR3 DNA sequence: TGTGCCAGCAGCGGACGAGGGCCCCAGCATTTT.

The V gene is TRBV27, the J gene TRBJ2-1; 12 bases agree with TRBD1. J was trimmed by 7 bases and V by 8 bases; bases with no gene match: 12. The CDR3 is made up of 16 amino acids. The germline V gene encodes CDR1 MNHEY and CDR2 SMNVEV (reference sequence). The CDR3 nucleotides are TGTGCCAGCTCCCACCCGGGACAGGGGGCGTATAATGAGCAGTTCTTC. Translation gives CASSHPGQGAYNEQFF.

The chain uses TRBV15 and TRBJ2-7; 7 nucleotides align to TRBD2. V shed 6 bases and J 3 bases; nucleotides not matched to a gene: 5. Germline values: CDR1 LNHNV, CDR2 YYDKDF (reference sequence). This CDR3 is 13 amino acids long. The CDR3 DNA follows: TGTGCCACCAGGGCTAGCGGCCTCTACGAGCAGTACTTC. It yields the protein CATRASGLYEQYF.

The rearrangement joins TRBV6-5 to TRBJ2-5; D uncertain. Germline CDR1 reads MNHEY; CDR2 reads SVGAGI. The CDR3 covers 14 residues. Trimming shortened V by 0 bases and J by 1 base, and 6 bases separated the two germline ends. The CDR3 bases are TGTGCCAGCAGTTACTCGCAGGTCCAAGAGACCCAGTACTTC. This sequence encodes CASSYSQVQETQYF.

This clonotype has only a few counts. The genes are TRBV9 and TRBJ2-1, with TRBD2 matching over 9 bases. The CDR3 length is 17 residues. Germline loops: CDR1 SGDLS, CDR2 YYNGEE. V shed 3 bases and J 4 bases; nucleotides not matched to a gene: 11. This chain's CDR3 is CASSDKAGTSWYNEQFF. CDR3 DNA sequence: TGTGCCAGCAGCGATAAAGCCGGGACTAGCTGGTACAATGAGCAGTTCTTC. The entire variable domain, with the rest obtained from reference TRBV9 and TRBJ2-1, is as follows: DSGVTQTPKHLITATGQRVTLRCSPRSGDLSVYWYQQSLDQGLQFLIQYYNGEERAKGNILERFSAQQFPDLHSELNLSSLELGDSALYFCASSDKAGTSWYNEQFFGPGTRLTVL.

This clonotype was seen a handful of times. This chain links TRBV7-9 with TRBJ2-7; 10 positions match TRBD1. CDR1 is SEHNR and CDR2 is FQNEAQ in the germline V gene (reference sequence). Unmatched junction bases numbered 18, after V lost 5 bases and J lost 2 bases. The CDR3 spans 19 residues. This CDR3 reads CASSPAPGQGPSQPYEQYF. As DNA, the CDR3 is TGTGCCAGCAGCCCAGCCCCGGGACAGGGGCCATCTCAACCCTACGAGCAGTACTTC. The full variable domain, its missing parts supplied by reference TRBV7-9 and TRBJ2-7, is DTGVSQNPRHKITKRGQNVTFRCDPISEHNRLYWYRQTLGQGPEFLTYFQNEAQLEKSRLLSDRFSAERPKGSFSTLEIQRTEQGDSAMYLCASSPAPGQGPSQPYEQYFGPGTRLTVT.

This clonotype was counted a few times. This rearrangement joins TRBV9 to TRBJ1-5; D is possibly TRBD1 (6 bases). CDR1 is SGDLS and CDR2 is YYNGEE in the germline V gene. Trimming took off 4 bases at V and 7 bases at J, with 18 bases between the two ends. This CDR3 contains 15 residues. CDR3 bases: TGTGCCAGCAGCCCCGAGGGGGTGCGAGGACAGCCCCAGCATTTT. This encodes CASSPEGVRGQPQHF.

Only a few counts were recorded for this clonotype. V and J are TRBV6-1 and TRBJ2-7; TRBD1 is a possible D gene (6 bases). V was cut by 6 bases and J by 3 bases, with 12 bases left in between. From germline, CDR1 is MNHNS and CDR2 SASEGT. The CDR3 loop spans 13 amino acids. CDR3 sequence: CASSRDKDYEQYF. The CDR3, as DNA: TGTGCCAGCAGCCGGGACAAAGACTACGAGCAGTACTTC.